This is a list of T cell receptor beta chains from one sample in a study of technical replicates of blood from a handful of donors. Sequenced by immunoSEQ multiplex PCR; TCRdb stores in-frame clones only, minus some. The repertoire holds over 65,000 clones, with approximately 93% as singletons. The specimen was T cells isolated from PBMCs. These receptors were obtained from a human donor in good health. Both conserved end residues are part of each CDR3. Clone size is given for some rows only: seen once, a few or many times, or a class if the clone is expanded.

cdr3_aa: CASSLYYGTGKGYNEQFF
j_call: TRBJ2-1
v_call: TRBV5-1
clone_size: .

cdr3_aa: CASSIVRGQGFRQPQHF
j_call: TRBJ1-5
v_call: TRBV19
clone_size: .

cdr3_aa: CASSDSGVSNYGYTF
j_call: TRBJ1-2
v_call: TRBV13
clone_size: .

cdr3_aa: CASSLSTGDTQYF
j_call: TRBJ2-3
v_call: TRBV18
clone_size: .

cdr3_aa: CATKSGEKTLETQYF
j_call: TRBJ2-5
v_call: TRBV10-3
clone_size: .

cdr3_aa: CASHAGTVRYEQYF
j_call: TRBJ2-7
v_call: TRBV6-1
clone_size: .

cdr3_aa: CASSFPLSVTEAFF
j_call: TRBJ1-1
v_call: TRBV28
clone_size: .

cdr3_aa: CASSFGGSNQPQHF
j_call: TRBJ1-5
v_call: TRBV5-6
clone_size: .

cdr3_aa: CASSFPGSSYNEQFF
j_call: TRBJ2-1
v_call: TRBV28
clone_size: .

cdr3_aa: CASSQARTGSSYEQYF
j_call: TRBJ2-7
v_call: TRBV4-2
clone_size: .

cdr3_aa: CASSIVGLADYEQYF
j_call: TRBJ2-7
v_call: TRBV19
clone_size: .

cdr3_aa: CAWSLPPRETQYF
j_call: TRBJ2-5
v_call: TRBV30
clone_size: .

cdr3_aa: CASSAGRGHQETQYF
j_call: TRBJ2-5
v_call: TRBV28
clone_size: .

cdr3_aa: CASSLGGPAPTDTQYF
j_call: TRBJ2-3
v_call: TRBV7-9
clone_size: once

cdr3_aa: CASSVRAGGDEQFF
j_call: TRBJ2-1
v_call: TRBV10-1
clone_size: .

cdr3_aa: CASSGGLYGYTF
j_call: TRBJ1-2
v_call: TRBV7-9
clone_size: .

cdr3_aa: CASKAGQDSYEQYF
j_call: TRBJ2-7
v_call: TRBV2
clone_size: once

cdr3_aa: CASSEEWGPEAFF
j_call: TRBJ1-1
v_call: TRBV2
clone_size: .

cdr3_aa: CASSSPGSGNEKLFF
j_call: TRBJ1-4
v_call: TRBV28
clone_size: .

cdr3_aa: CASSRNGGNGNYGYTF
j_call: TRBJ1-2
v_call: TRBV4-1
clone_size: .

cdr3_aa: CASSQGQLNTEAFF
j_call: TRBJ1-1
v_call: TRBV28
clone_size: .

cdr3_aa: CASSLGTANQETQYF
j_call: TRBJ2-5
v_call: TRBV6-5
clone_size: .

cdr3_aa: CASSLQSDTQYF
j_call: TRBJ2-3
v_call: TRBV5-6
clone_size: .

cdr3_aa: CASSGSNGVYTF
j_call: TRBJ1-2
v_call: TRBV7-9
clone_size: .

cdr3_aa: CASSRQGATNEKLFF
j_call: TRBJ1-4
v_call: TRBV5-1
clone_size: .

cdr3_aa: CASSQLADREKLFF
j_call: TRBJ1-4
v_call: TRBV4-1
clone_size: .

cdr3_aa: CASSGVTSYNSPLHF
j_call: TRBJ1-6
v_call: TRBV2
clone_size: .

cdr3_aa: CASSLSRDTYGYTF
j_call: TRBJ1-2
v_call: TRBV27
clone_size: .

cdr3_aa: CAISNPGQGSFEQYF
j_call: TRBJ2-7
v_call: TRBV10-3
clone_size: few

cdr3_aa: CASSQGGNPISRF
j_call: TRBJ1-2
v_call: TRBV4-1
clone_size: .

cdr3_aa: CASSWTGDTQYF
j_call: TRBJ2-3
v_call: TRBV19
clone_size: once

cdr3_aa: CATSMTANTEAFF
j_call: TRBJ1-1
v_call: TRBV15
clone_size: once

cdr3_aa: CASRPRRDRNRSGNTIYF
j_call: TRBJ1-3
v_call: TRBV4-1
clone_size: .

cdr3_aa: CASSGEAGGLGEQYF
j_call: TRBJ2-7
v_call: TRBV2
clone_size: .

cdr3_aa: CASSLPRGLVNTEAFF
j_call: TRBJ1-1
v_call: TRBV5-6
clone_size: .

cdr3_aa: CASSSTGGSNQPQHF
j_call: TRBJ1-5
v_call: TRBV13
clone_size: .

cdr3_aa: CASRQTSMNTEAFF
j_call: TRBJ1-1
v_call: TRBV19
clone_size: .

cdr3_aa: CATSFRGQGNQPQHF
j_call: TRBJ1-5
v_call: TRBV15
clone_size: .

cdr3_aa: CASPPRAGGGTDTQYF
j_call: TRBJ2-3
v_call: TRBV28
clone_size: .

cdr3_aa: CAWGLGYEQYF
j_call: TRBJ2-7
v_call: TRBV30
clone_size: .

cdr3_aa: CASSLGLSGQGIQFF
j_call: TRBJ2-1
v_call: TRBV11-3
clone_size: .

cdr3_aa: CASRRTVYDEQYF
j_call: TRBJ2-7
v_call: TRBV14
clone_size: .

cdr3_aa: CASSPTGIDEQYF
j_call: TRBJ2-7
v_call: TRBV28
clone_size: .

cdr3_aa: CASRGRTLATEAFF
j_call: TRBJ1-1
v_call: TRBV19
clone_size: .

cdr3_aa: CASRKMTDSVDEQYF
j_call: TRBJ2-7
v_call: TRBV5-1
clone_size: .

cdr3_aa: CASSQLGESTDTQYF
j_call: TRBJ2-3
v_call: TRBV14
clone_size: .

cdr3_aa: CAISRRQGTSYEQYF
j_call: TRBJ2-7
v_call: TRBV10-3
clone_size: .

cdr3_aa: CASSQELEISNQPQHF
j_call: TRBJ1-5
v_call: TRBV4-1
clone_size: .

cdr3_aa: CASSLTGGRYNEQFF
j_call: TRBJ2-1
v_call: TRBV7-3
clone_size: .

cdr3_aa: CASSISGTGDEQYF
j_call: TRBJ2-7
v_call: TRBV19
clone_size: few

cdr3_aa: CASSLPGTSGTYEQYF
j_call: TRBJ2-7
v_call: TRBV5-4
clone_size: .

cdr3_aa: CASSKLGGLGGTGELFF
j_call: TRBJ2-2
v_call: TRBV5-1
clone_size: .

cdr3_aa: CASSYSPGNYGYTF
j_call: TRBJ1-2
v_call: TRBV7-6
clone_size: .

cdr3_aa: CASSLGRPYEQYF
j_call: TRBJ2-7
v_call: TRBV7-6
clone_size: .